This T cell receptor (beta chain) was recovered during a study of shared clonotypes between healthy human individuals. Naive CD8 cells were CD45RO-negative, positively selected for CCR7, excluding terminally differentiated effector memory CD45RA+ cells. Each replicate PCR on the sorted subsets used about 0.2 ug DNA (around 30,000 T cell genomes). Some clones are missing from TCRdb's copy, which holds only in-frame ones; the method was immunoSEQ multiplex PCR. The sample comprises some 2 million clones, about 95% of which are singletons, and approximately 1% rests with the top ten. The sample consisted of naive CD8+ T cells sorted from blood. The sequence derives from a man aged 18 to 29 in good health.

The CDR3 is CASTNRGLNYGYTF. Here the CDR3 DNA reads TGTGCCAGCACCAACCGGGGACTTAACTATGGCTACACCTTC. This chain joins TRBV28 and TRBJ1-2; possible D gene TRBD1, 5 bases. V was pared by 7 bases and J by 1 base, with 13 bases between. The CDR3 is 14 residues long. Germline CDR1 is MDHEN and CDR2 is SYDVKM.